Below, 32 T cell receptor beta chains from the same sample are listed, as sequenced in a study of blood T cell repertoires in COVID-19. Sequencing was performed with immunoSEQ multiplex PCR; in TCRdb, only in-frame clones are kept and a portion is missing. The sample has about 60,000 clones; around four fifths are singletons. Sequenced: peripheral blood. All receptors come from a man between 25 and 39 years old with COVID-19, enrolled during active disease.

Here the CDR3 DNA reads TGCGCCAGCAGCTGGACTAGCGGGAGGAATGAGCAGTTCTTC. Encoded protein: CASSWTSGRNEQFF. The chain couples TRBV10-1 to TRBJ2-1, with 14 bases lining up with TRBD2. The ends lost 6 bases at V and 7 bases at J; junction bases unmatched: 2. Germline V gene sequence: CDR1 WNHNN, CDR2 SYGVQD (reference sequence). This CDR3 region has 14 residues.

J is TRBJ1-2 and V is TRBV5-4; 9 bases are shared with TRBD1. Germline CDR1 and CDR2: SGHNT and YYREEE (reference sequence). V lost 1 base and J lost 2; bases outside the gene matches: 3. This CDR3 comprises 15 residues. The CDR3 sequence is CASSLKTGGNYGYTF. CDR3 in DNA: TGTGCCAGCAGCTTGAAAACAGGGGGCAACTATGGCTACACCTTC. The entire variable domain, with the rest obtained from reference TRBV5-4 and TRBJ1-2, is as follows: ETGVTQSPTHLIKTRGQQVTLRCSSQSGHNTVSWYQQALGQGPQFIFQYYREEENGRGNFPPRFSGLQFPNYSSELNVNALELDDSALYLCASSLKTGGNYGYTFGSGTRLTVV.

The rearrangement uses TRBV27 and TRBJ2-5; 7 bases are shared with TRBD1. The germline gives CDR1 MNHEY, CDR2 SMNVEV (reference sequence). Unmatched junction bases numbered 8, after V lost 4 bases and J lost 0 bases. The length of the CDR3 is 16 residues. The CDR3 DNA sequence: TGTGCCAGCAGTTATAAGAGGGGGCTTTACCAAGAGACCCAGTACTTC. This encodes CASSYKRGLYQETQYF.

The J gene is TRBJ2-1, the V gene TRBV30; D is uncertain. V was shortened by 1 base and J by 1 base, with 11 bases between the two germline ends. Germline CDR1 reads GTSNPN; CDR2 reads SVGIG (reference sequence). The CDR3 length is 15 residues. The CDR3 sequence is CAWSETSASYNEQFF. The CDR3 DNA follows: TGTGCCTGGAGTGAGACTTCCGCATCCTACAATGAGCAGTTCTTC.

This chain joins TRBV5-4 and TRBJ1-4, with D perhaps matching TRBD1 (5 bases). The CDR3 consists of 16 residues. Germline values: CDR1 SGHNT, CDR2 YYREEE (reference sequence). V lost 4 bases, J lost 8 bases, and 21 bases lay in between. This CDR3 reads CASSLRLDSGGEKLFF. In nucleotides, the CDR3 is TGTGCCAGCAGCCTCAGACTAGACAGCGGTGGGGAAAAACTGTTTTTT.

The chain links TRBV24-1 to TRBJ2-4, with D possibly matching TRBD2 (5 bases). Germline values: CDR1 KGHDR, CDR2 SFDVKD. The CDR3 extends over 14 amino acids. Trimming shortened V by 3 bases and J by 9 bases, and 14 bases separated the two germline ends. CDR3 in amino acids: CATSDPTRGGIQYF. CDR3 nucleotides: TGTGCCACCAGTGATCCAACCCGAGGAGGCATTCAGTACTTC.

The chain uses TRBV30 and TRBJ1-1; TRBD1 is a possible D gene (5 bases). With 7 bases removed from V and 5 bases from J, the gap between germline ends came to 20 bases. Germline CDR1 GTSNPN, CDR2 SVGIG (reference sequence). This CDR3 region has 14 residues. The CDR3, as DNA: TGTGCCTCGACGCCCGGGACGGGGGGGACTGAAGCTTTCTTT. Amino acids: CASTPGTGGTEAFF.

This chain joins TRBV19 and TRBJ2-3; 9 nucleotides match TRBD1. Per the germline V gene, CDR1 is LNHDA and CDR2 is SQIVND (reference sequence). The CDR3 length is 15 residues. Trimming at V came to 2 bases and at J to 3 bases, leaving 3 bases not matched to a gene. The CDR3 protein is CASSIWDRVTDTQYF. In DNA, the CDR3 is TGTGCCAGTAGTATATGGGACAGGGTTACAGATACGCAGTATTTT.

This chain joins TRBV4-1 and TRBJ2-7, with D possibly being TRBD1 (5 bases). The CDR3 runs 14 residues. V lost 0 bases and J lost 2, with 8 bases in between. Looked up from germline, CDR1 is MGHRA and CDR2 is YSYEKL. The CDR3 DNA sequence: TGCGCCAGCAGCCAAGACCAGGGTACCTACGAGCAGTACTTC. The encoded protein is CASSQDQGTYEQYF.

The V and J genes are TRBV5-1 and TRBJ1-2; a possible D gene is TRBD1 (6 bases). CDR1 SGHRS and CDR2 YFSETQ come from the germline V gene. Deletions cut 1 base from V and 4 bases from J, with 11 bases between. The CDR3 is made up of 14 amino acids. The CDR3 sequence: CASSLRGGSYGYTF. CDR3 nucleotides: TGCGCCAGCAGCTTGAGGGGGGGTAGCTATGGCTACACCTTC.

The chain links TRBV24-1 to TRBJ1-2; 12 positions agree with TRBD1. V dropped 4 bases and J dropped 8; count of bases not matched to a gene: 7. The CDR3 spans 15 residues. Germline loops: CDR1 KGHDR, CDR2 SFDVKD. This chain's CDR3 is CATSEPGQGARGYTF. For the CDR3, the DNA is TGTGCCACCAGTGAACCGGGACAGGGGGCGCGAGGCTACACCTTC.

The V call is TRBV5-1, the J call TRBJ2-2; 13 bases map to TRBD2. Germline values: CDR1 SGHRS, CDR2 YFSETQ. The CDR3 is 19 amino acids. V lost 4 bases to trimming and J lost 6 bases; unmatched junction nucleotides: 15. This CDR3 is CASSLNRATSGRASGELFF. The CDR3, as DNA: TGCGCCAGCAGCCTGAACCGGGCTACTAGCGGGAGGGCCTCCGGGGAGCTGTTTTTT. Complete variable domain (other parts from reference TRBV5-1 and TRBJ2-2): KAGVTQTPRYLIKTRGQQVTLSCSPISGHRSVSWYQQTPGQGLQFLFEYFSETQRNKGNFPGRFSGRQFSNSRSEMNVSTLELGDSALYLCASSLNRATSGRASGELFFGEGSRLTVL.

The chain joins TRBV11-2 to TRBJ2-7, with 16 bases matching TRBD2. This CDR3 is built from 15 residues. Trimming removed 4 bases from V and 5 bases from J; junction bases left unmatched: 2. Per the germline V gene, CDR1 is SGHAT and CDR2 is FQNNGV. For the CDR3, the DNA is TGTGCCAGCAGCTCTGGGACTAGCGGGGGGGACGAGCAGTACTTC. Encoded protein: CASSSGTSGGDEQYF.

This clone showed up just a few times. V usage is TRBV7-6 and J usage is TRBJ2-7, with 15 bases fitting TRBD2. Per the germline V gene, CDR1 is SGHVS and CDR2 is FNYEAQ. V gave up 1 base and J gave up 8 bases; unmatched junction bases: 3. The CDR3 sequence is 15 residues long. The CDR3 coding sequence is TGTGCCAGCAGCTTAGGGGGACTAGCGGGAGGCCAGCAGTACTTC. Amino acids: CASSLGGLAGGQQYF.

The chain recombines TRBV6-5 with TRBJ1-1; TRBD1 is a possible D gene (6 bases). Germline CDR1 MNHEY, CDR2 SVGAGI. Trimming took off 9 bases at V and 0 bases at J, with 14 bases between the two ends. This CDR3 is 14 amino acids long. The DNA of the CDR3 is TGTGCCAGTTTTCCGGGACATGTGAACACTGAAGCTTTCTTT. Amino acid sequence: CASFPGHVNTEAFF.

With regard to this clone: An end of the junction does not agree with germline; a read error may underlie this. The genes are TRBV2 and TRBJ2-2; D uncertain. This CDR3 has 15 amino acids. Germline V CDR1 and CDR2: SNHLY, FYNNEI. CDR3 sequence (DNA): TGTGCCGGCAGTGAAAGTGGCCCGAACACCGGGGAGCTGTTTTTT. The encoded protein is CAGSESGPNTGELFF. The full variable domain, its missing parts supplied by reference TRBV2 and TRBJ2-2, is EPEVTQTPSHQVTQMGQEVILRCVPISNHLYFYWYRQILGQKVEFLVSFYNNEISEKSEIFDDQFSVERPDGSNFTLKIRSTKLEDSAMYFCAGSESGPNTGELFFGEGSRLTVL.

The V and J genes are TRBV28 and TRBJ2-3; 11 nucleotides match TRBD2. This CDR3 contains 22 residues. Per the germline V gene, CDR1 is MDHEN and CDR2 is SYDVKM. V lost 6 bases and J lost 4; bases outside the gene matches: 27. The CDR3: CASSSKKTLGLAGSNLADTQYF. For the CDR3, the DNA is TGTGCCAGCAGCTCAAAGAAGACCCTCGGACTAGCGGGCTCCAACCTGGCAGATACGCAGTATTTT. The entire variable domain, with the rest obtained from reference TRBV28 and TRBJ2-3, is as follows: DVKVTQSSRYLVKRTGEKVFLECVQDMDHENMFWYRQDPGLGLRLIYFSYDVKMKEKGDIPEGYSVSREKKERFSLILESASTNQTSMYLCASSSKKTLGLAGSNLADTQYFGPGTRLTVL.

The CDR3 DNA sequence: TGCAGCGTTGGGAAACAGTTTACCGGGGAGCTGTTTTTT. Its protein is CSVGKQFTGELFF. The rearrangement joins TRBV29-1 to TRBJ2-2, with D hard to call. CDR1 is SQVTM and CDR2 is ANQGSEA in the germline V gene. Trimming took 4 bases from V and 5 from J, leaving 11 bases between them. CDR3 length: 13 amino acids.

The J gene is TRBJ1-2, the V gene TRBV29-1, with 10 positions matching TRBD1. This CDR3 has 11 residues. J was trimmed by 7 bases and V by 6 bases; bases with no gene match: 2. In germline, CDR1 is SQVTM, CDR2 ANQGSEA. As DNA, the CDR3 is TGCAGCGTACGGACAGGGGGTGGCTACACCTTC. Translated, it gives CSVRTGGGYTF.

The rearrangement joins TRBV24-1 to TRBJ2-1; a weak D match, TRBD2 (5 bases). With 5 bases removed from V and 0 bases from J, the gap between germline ends came to 13 bases. This CDR3 is built from 16 residues. From germline, CDR1 is KGHDR and CDR2 SFDVKD. CDR3 in amino acids: CATSGGGGSSYNEQFF. The CDR3 DNA is TGTGCCACCAGTGGAGGTGGAGGCAGCTCCTACAATGAGCAGTTCTTC.

This clone came up once. The chain carries TRBV28 and TRBJ2-1, with a weak D call TRBD1 (5 bases). Germline loops: CDR1 MDHEN, CDR2 SYDVKM. The germline V and J ends were trimmed by 2 bases and 0 bases, with 11 bases remaining between them. This CDR3 is built from 16 residues. The DNA for the CDR3 is TGTGCCAGCAGTTTAATTTCAGGGTCCTCCTACAATGAGCAGTTCTTC. It yields the protein CASSLISGSSYNEQFF.

The chain employs TRBV5-1 and TRBJ2-1; 10 bases align to TRBD2. J was trimmed by 5 bases and V by 4 bases; bases with no gene match: 6. Germline assignment: CDR1 SGHRS and CDR2 YFSETQ. The CDR3 spans 15 residues. CDR3 DNA: TGCGCCAGCAGCGCAACTAGCGGGGCCCACAATGAGCAGTTCTTC. Amino acid sequence: CASSATSGAHNEQFF.

CDR3 sequence reads: CASSYSNRETQYF. The CDR3 nucleotides are TGTGCCAGCAGTTACTCGAACCGGGAGACCCAGTACTTC. The chain is built from TRBV6-5 and TRBJ2-5; the D is unclear. The CDR3 totals 13 residues. Trimming removed 0 bases at V and 5 bases at J, with 7 bases between. From germline, CDR1 is MNHEY and CDR2 SVGAGI.

The chain employs TRBV4-3 and TRBJ1-5, with 8 bases lining up with TRBD1. The CDR3 has 15 residues. Germline trimming cut 3 bases from V and 4 bases from J; bases unmatched to any gene: 5. The V gene's germline CDR1 is LGHNA and CDR2 YSLEER. CDR3 DNA sequence: TGCGCCAGCAGCCAGTACAGGGGGAGGAATCAGCCCCAGCATTTT. This sequence encodes CASSQYRGRNQPQHF.

This clone showed up many times. The chain combines TRBV6-1 with TRBJ2-7; 11 positions agree with TRBD2. Per the germline V gene, CDR1 is MNHNS and CDR2 is SASEGT. V shed 0 bases, J shed 2 bases, and the junction held 0 bases outside the gene matches. CDR3 length equals 15 residues. This CDR3 is CASSEATSGAYEQYF. The CDR3 DNA follows: TGTGCCAGCAGTGAAGCGACTAGCGGGGCCTACGAGCAGTACTTC.

This sequence joins TRBV6-5 and TRBJ2-3; TRBD2 matches at 8 bases. Germline assignment: CDR1 MNHEY and CDR2 SVGAGI. The CDR3 has 15 amino acids. The V and J ends lost 10 bases and 5 bases, in that order; junction bases with no gene match: 14. This chain's CDR3 is CAINPGLGIKDTQYF. The CDR3 DNA is TGTGCCATCAACCCGGGACTAGGAATAAAAGATACGCAGTATTTT.

The rearrangement links TRBV29-1 to TRBJ2-5; tentatively, D is TRBD2 (5 bases). Germline assignment: CDR1 SQVTM and CDR2 ANQGSEA. CDR3 size: 13 residues. V was clipped by 3 bases and J by 5 bases, with 13 bases between them. This CDR3 reads CSVDQVQRETQYF. For the CDR3, the DNA is TGCAGCGTTGATCAGGTTCAGCGGGAGACCCAGTACTTC.

The chain combines TRBV23-1 with TRBJ2-1, with 13 bases lining up with TRBD2. TRBV23-1 is an open reading frame whose function is uncertain. The CDR3 extends over 17 amino acids. Germline trimming cut 2 bases from V and 9 bases from J; bases unmatched to any gene: 10. CDR3 in DNA: TGCGCCAGCAGTCAACCGACTAGCGGGAGGATTAACGGTGAGCAGTTCTTC. Translated: CASSQPTSGRINGEQFF.

V is TRBV7-2 and J is TRBJ1-6; D is uncertain. Germline V CDR1 and CDR2: SGHTA, FQGNSA. This CDR3 region has 13 residues. V lost 5 bases, J lost 6 bases, and 8 bases lay in between. The CDR3 sequence is CASSTEGNSPLHF. Here the CDR3 DNA reads TGTGCCAGCAGCACAGAGGGTAATTCACCCCTCCACTTT.

The chain employs TRBV2 and TRBJ2-7, with 7 bases that match TRBD1. CDR3 size: 15 residues. Germline V gene sequence: CDR1 SNHLY, CDR2 FYNNEI. V lost 5 bases and J lost 2; bases outside the gene matches: 9. Written as DNA, the CDR3 is TGTGCCAGCAGTCCCGGGACAGATACTACCTACGAGCAGTACTTC. Its protein is CASSPGTDTTYEQYF.

This clone was detected a few times. The CDR3 DNA follows: TGTGCCAGCAGGGGCCATAATGGCTACACCTTC. Translation gives CASRGHNGYTF. This sequence joins TRBV3-1 (or the pseudogene TRBV3-2) and TRBJ1-2, with D hard to call. The CDR3 covers 11 residues. Germline V gene lookup returns CDR1 LGHDT and CDR2 YNNKEL (reference sequence). V lost 6 bases, J lost 6 bases, and 8 bases lay in between.

This chain links TRBV7-2 with TRBJ2-5, with D maybe TRBD1 (5 bases). Trimming removed 1 base at V and 5 bases at J, with 11 bases between. The V gene's germline CDR1 is SGHTA and CDR2 FQGNSA. There are 14 residues in the CDR3. The CDR3 bases are TGTGCCAGCAGCTTAGTGCAGGGTGGGGAGACCCAGTACTTC. It specifies CASSLVQGGETQYF.